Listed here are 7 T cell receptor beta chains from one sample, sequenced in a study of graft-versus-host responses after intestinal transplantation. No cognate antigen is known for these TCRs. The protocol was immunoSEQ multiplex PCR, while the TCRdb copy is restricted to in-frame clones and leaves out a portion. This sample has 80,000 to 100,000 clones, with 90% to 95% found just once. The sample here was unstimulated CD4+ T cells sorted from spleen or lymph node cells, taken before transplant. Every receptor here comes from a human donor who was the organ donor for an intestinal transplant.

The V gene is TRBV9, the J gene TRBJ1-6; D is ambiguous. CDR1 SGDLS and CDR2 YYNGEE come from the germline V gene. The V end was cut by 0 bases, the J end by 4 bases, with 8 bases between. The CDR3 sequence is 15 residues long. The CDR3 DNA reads TGTGCCAGCAGCGTAGAGACTGATTATAATTCACCCCTCCACTTT. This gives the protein CASSVETDYNSPLHF.

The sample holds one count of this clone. In DNA form, the CDR3 reads TGTGCCAGCAGTGACTCCGGGACAGGGGTTTCCGGTAAGTTGGTGTACAATCAGCCCCAGCATTTT. This codes for CASSDSGTGVSGKLVYNQPQHF. The V call is TRBV6-4, the J call TRBJ1-5; 10 bases match TRBD1. CDR1 and CDR2 from the germline V gene are MRHNA and SNTAGT. The trim removed 0 bases at V and 3 bases at J, leaving 20 bases unmatched. This CDR3 contains 22 residues.

The CDR3, as DNA: TGCACCAGCAGCCAAGGCGGACTAGCGGGGGCCACAGATACGCAGTATTTT. Amino acid sequence: CTSSQGGLAGATDTQYF. The V call is TRBV1, the J call TRBJ2-3; the DNA was not compared with TRBD2, the D call given in the table. TRBV1 is classified as a pseudogene. CDR3 length: 17 amino acids.

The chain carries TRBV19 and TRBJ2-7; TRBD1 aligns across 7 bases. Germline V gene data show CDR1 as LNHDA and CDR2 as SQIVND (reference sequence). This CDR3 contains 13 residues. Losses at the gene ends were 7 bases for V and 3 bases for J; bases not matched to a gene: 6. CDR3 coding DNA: TGTGCCAGTAAAGACAGGGTCGACTACGAGCAGTACTTC. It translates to CASKDRVDYEQYF.

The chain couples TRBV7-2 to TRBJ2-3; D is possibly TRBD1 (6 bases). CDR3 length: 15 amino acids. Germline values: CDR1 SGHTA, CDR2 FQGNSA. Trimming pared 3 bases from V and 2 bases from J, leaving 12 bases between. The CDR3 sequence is CASSFRQAFTDTQYF. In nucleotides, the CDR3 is TGTGCCAGCAGCTTCCGACAGGCTTTCACAGATACGCAGTATTTT.

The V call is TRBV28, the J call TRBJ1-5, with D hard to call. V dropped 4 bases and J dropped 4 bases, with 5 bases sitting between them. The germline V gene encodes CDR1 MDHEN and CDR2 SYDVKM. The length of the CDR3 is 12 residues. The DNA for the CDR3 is TGTGCCAGCAGTTGGGCGAATCAGCCCCAGCATTTT. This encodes CASSWANQPQHF.

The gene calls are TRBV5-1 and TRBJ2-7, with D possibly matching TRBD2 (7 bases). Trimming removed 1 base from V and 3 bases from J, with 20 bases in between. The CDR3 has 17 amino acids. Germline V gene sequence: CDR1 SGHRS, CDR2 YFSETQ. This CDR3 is CASSLLLAGAPYYEQYF. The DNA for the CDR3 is TGCGCCAGCAGCTTGTTATTGGCGGGGGCTCCCTACTACGAGCAGTACTTC.